This T cell receptor beta chain emerged from a study of cytomegalovirus exposure and HLA in healthy donors. About the study: A data release that came early held roughly 85 million unique TCRs from HLA-typed donors.

V gave up 1 base and J gave up 6 bases; unmatched junction bases: 3. Germline-derived CDR1 and CDR2 are MGHDK and SYGVNS. The CDR3 runs 14 residues. Overall study results and limits: Data from an earlier analysis indicated that most TCR beta V segments were productive either about 87% or about 30% of the time. There were some public TCRs occurring in many donors, but most TCR sequences were rare.

On this clone: Its specificity is not known.

Vbeta (60) and Jbeta (13) primers were used in the PCR. Profiled with immunoSEQ multiplex PCR; TCRdb holds only in-frame clones, not every one. The sample carries about 37,000 clones, 70% to 75% recorded once. Sequences were obtained from PBMCs. The source is a man aged 30-40 years in good health and CMV-seronegative. This chain connects TRBV25-1 to TRBJ2-1, with 7 positions matching TRBD1. CDR3 sequence reads: CASSEWDSSNEQFF. Here the CDR3 DNA reads TGTGCCAGCAGTGAATGGGACAGCAGCAATGAGCAGTTCTTC.